This T cell receptor beta chain is drawn from a study of blood T cells in healthy people across ages. Per the germline V gene, CDR1 is MNHEY and CDR2 is SVGAGI. This CDR3 region has 14 residues. V lost 6 bases, J lost 7 bases, and 10 bases stayed unmatched. With a J-beta primer mix and a sample-barcoded 5' primer, a second PCR ran about 6 to 11 cycles. MiXCR was run by TCRdb on the 5' RACE reads, yielding one entry per CDR3 protein. Among approximately 1.5 million distinct CDR3 sequences listed, 35% to 45% were seen once. This sequence originates from a woman aged 18-29 years in good health. The chain employs TRBV6-5 and TRBJ1-1, with 8 bases fitting TRBD1. The sample consisted of blood. Here the CDR3 reads CASRRSDRGYEAFF. The CDR3 DNA follows: TGTGCCAGCAGACGCAGCGACAGGGGCTATGAAGCTTTCTTT.